This record covers a single T cell receptor (beta chain). Its antigen is still unknown. The CDR3 regions of TCR beta were amplified from RNA transcripts. A first-round RT-PCR of the TCR CDR3 used the HTBI primer set. TCRdb reanalysed the multiplex PCR reads using MiXCR and keeps one entry per CDR3 protein. The sample consists of about 350,000 distinct CDR3 sequences, around 18% of them appearing once. Ophthalmopathy patients all had a Clinical Activity Score of at least 3, a NOSPECS grade of at least 4 and disease under 3 months old. This sample was included in a study of T cells in Graves' hyperthyroidism and ophthalmopathy. Across the whole study: Any treatment followed the collection of peripheral blood at initial diagnosis.

General study results and limits: Appearing also in blood were most of the thyroid clonotypes expanded above 0.001.

The sequenced material came from blood. The clonotype originates from a woman aged 40 to 50 with Graves' ophthalmopathy.

CDR3 region: CASSLESWVSPGELFF. CDR3 in DNA: TGTGCCAGCAGCTTGGAATCTTGGGTTTCCCCCGGGGAGCTGTTTTTT. The chain is built from TRBV5-4 and TRBJ2-2; D unresolved. Between the trimmed V and J ends, which lost 0 bases and 6 bases, there was a span of 15 bases. This CDR3 is 16 amino acids long. Per the germline V gene, CDR1 is SGHNT and CDR2 is YYREEE (reference sequence).